The 9 T cell receptor beta chains in this list originate from one sample, sequenced in a study of radiotherapy plus CTLA-4 blockade in lung cancer. Some clones are missing from TCRdb's copy, which holds only in-frame ones; the method was immunoSEQ multiplex PCR. Of 20,000 to 25,000 clones detected, around 70% appear once; the ten largest clones hold approximately 3.6%. The sample was peripheral blood, taken from a patient treated with radiotherapy plus ipilimumab. These receptors came from a human donor with non-small cell lung cancer who had stable disease on radiotherapy plus ipilimumab.

The chain couples TRBV19 to TRBJ2-3; 9 bases fit TRBD1. Germline lookup yields CDR1 LNHDA and CDR2 SQIVND (reference sequence). V was pared by 1 base and J by 5 bases, with 7 bases of the junction left unmatched. The CDR3 runs 16 residues. CDR3 sequence reads: CASSIVWTGAVDTQYF. CDR3 in DNA: TGTGCCAGTAGTATAGTGTGGACAGGGGCGGTAGATACGCAGTATTTT. Full variable domain (remainder filled in from reference TRBV19 and TRBJ2-3): DGGITQSPKYLFRKEGQNVTLSCEQNLNHDAMYWYRQDPGQGLRLIYYSQIVNDFQKGDIAEGYSVSREKKESFPLTVTSAQKNPTAFYLCASSIVWTGAVDTQYFGPGTRLTVL.

This chain links TRBV6-5 with TRBJ2-7; D remains ambiguous. Germline lookup yields CDR1 MNHEY and CDR2 SVGAGI. The CDR3 has 12 amino acids. Trimming pared 10 bases from V and 3 bases from J, leaving 13 bases between. The CDR3 here is CATSPRVYEQYF. The CDR3 DNA is TGTGCCACCAGCCCTCGGGTCTACGAGCAGTACTTC.

Comment on this clone: The sample contains more than one DNA sequence encoding this CDR3. The chain carries TRBV4-1 and TRBJ1-3, with 9 bases fitting TRBD1. The CDR3 length is 16 residues. Germline-derived CDR1 and CDR2 are MGHRA and YSYEKL. The V and J ends lost 4 bases and 0 bases, in that order; junction bases with no gene match: 4. The CDR3 protein is CASSRQQGASGNTIYF. In nucleotides, the CDR3 is TGCGCCAGCAGCCGGCAACAGGGGGCCTCTGGAAACACCATATATTTT.

In this sample, this clone turned up once. The chain has TRBV19 and TRBJ1-5, with D perhaps matching TRBD1 (5 bases). V lost 7 bases and J lost 2, with 18 bases in between. Germline V lookup: CDR1 LNHDA, CDR2 SQIVND (reference sequence). The CDR3 spans 16 residues. This chain's CDR3 is CASTLRGGAGNQPQHF. In nucleotides, the CDR3 is TGTGCCAGTACCCTCAGAGGAGGGGCCGGCAATCAGCCCCAGCATTTT.

V and J are TRBV10-2 and TRBJ1-1; unclear D gene. Germline V gives CDR1 WSHSY, CDR2 SAAADI. The CDR3 is made up of 11 amino acids. V lost 6 bases, J lost 5 bases, and 7 bases lay in between. The CDR3 spells CASRVGTEAFF. The CDR3 nucleotides are TGCGCCAGCAGGGTAGGAACTGAAGCTTTCTTT.

The chain is built from TRBV29-1 and TRBJ2-1; D remains unclear. The CDR3 covers 16 residues. V shed 8 bases and J shed 0 bases, with 20 bases lying between them. Germline lookup yields CDR1 SQVTM and CDR2 ANQGSEA. The CDR3 nucleotides read TGCAGCTTCGTCCGATTTCCGGTGGGCTCCTACAATGAGCAGTTCTTC. It encodes CSFVRFPVGSYNEQFF.

V is TRBV5-6 and J is TRBJ2-7; the match to TRBD1 covers 8 bases. The germline V gene encodes CDR1 SGHDT and CDR2 YYEEEE. V shed 0 bases and J 2 bases; nucleotides not matched to a gene: 4. The CDR3 spans 15 residues. The DNA for the CDR3 is TGTGCCAGCAGCTTGGAATCAGGGGGCCCCTACGAGCAGTACTTC. Protein sequence: CASSLESGGPYEQYF.

This sequence joins TRBV7-2 and TRBJ2-7; TRBD1 is a possible D gene (6 bases). CDR1 and CDR2 from the germline V gene are SGHTA and FQGNSA. The CDR3 length is 15 residues. Trimming removed 4 bases from V and 0 bases from J, with 13 bases in between. The CDR3 region is CASSSGTHTSYEQYF. CDR3 bases: TGTGCCAGCAGCTCCGGGACACACACCTCCTACGAGCAGTACTTC.

V and J are TRBV5-1 and TRBJ1-4; D may be TRBD1 (6 bases). The germline gives CDR1 SGHRS, CDR2 YFSETQ. This CDR3 spans 16 amino acids. Trimming stripped 4 bases from V and 5 bases from J, with 18 bases between. The CDR3 reads CASSPVSQGRNEKLFF. The CDR3 nucleotides read TGCGCCAGCAGCCCCGTGAGCCAGGGGCGCAATGAAAAACTGTTTTTT.